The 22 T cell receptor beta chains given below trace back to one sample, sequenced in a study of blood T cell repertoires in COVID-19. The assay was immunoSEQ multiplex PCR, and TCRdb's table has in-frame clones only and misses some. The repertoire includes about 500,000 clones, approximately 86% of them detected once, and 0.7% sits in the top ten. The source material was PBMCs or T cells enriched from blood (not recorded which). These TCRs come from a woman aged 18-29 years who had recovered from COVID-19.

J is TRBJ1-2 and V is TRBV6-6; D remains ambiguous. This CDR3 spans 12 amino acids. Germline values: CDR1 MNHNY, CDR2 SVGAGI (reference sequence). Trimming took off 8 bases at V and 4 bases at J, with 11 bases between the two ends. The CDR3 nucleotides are TGTGCCAGCCTAGAGCCTCGCTATGGCTACACCTTC. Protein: CASLEPRYGYTF.

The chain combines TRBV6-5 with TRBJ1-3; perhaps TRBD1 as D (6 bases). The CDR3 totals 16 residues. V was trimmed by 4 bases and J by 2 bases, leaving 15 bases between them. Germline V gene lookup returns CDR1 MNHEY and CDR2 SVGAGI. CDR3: CASSSSGVRTGNTIYF. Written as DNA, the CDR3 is TGTGCCAGCAGTTCATCAGGGGTGCGGACTGGAAACACCATATATTTT.

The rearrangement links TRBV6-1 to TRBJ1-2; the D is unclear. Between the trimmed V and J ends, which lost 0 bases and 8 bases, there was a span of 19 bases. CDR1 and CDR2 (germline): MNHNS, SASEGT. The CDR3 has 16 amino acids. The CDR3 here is CASSEARPPPGEGYTF. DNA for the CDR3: TGTGCCAGCAGTGAAGCTCGTCCCCCTCCGGGAGAAGGCTACACCTTC.

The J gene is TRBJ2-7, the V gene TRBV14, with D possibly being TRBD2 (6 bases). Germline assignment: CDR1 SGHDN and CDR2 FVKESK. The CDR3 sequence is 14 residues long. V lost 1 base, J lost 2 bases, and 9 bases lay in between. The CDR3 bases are TGTGCCAGCAGCCAAGGGTCGGGAGCCTACGAGCAGTACTTC. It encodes CASSQGSGAYEQYF.

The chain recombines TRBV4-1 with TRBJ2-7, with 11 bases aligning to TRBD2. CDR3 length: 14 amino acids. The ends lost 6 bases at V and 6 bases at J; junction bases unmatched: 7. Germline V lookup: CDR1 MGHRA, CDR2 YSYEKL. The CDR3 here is CASSSLAGAGEQYF. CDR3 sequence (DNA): TGCGCCAGCAGTTCACTAGCGGGGGCGGGCGAGCAGTACTTC.

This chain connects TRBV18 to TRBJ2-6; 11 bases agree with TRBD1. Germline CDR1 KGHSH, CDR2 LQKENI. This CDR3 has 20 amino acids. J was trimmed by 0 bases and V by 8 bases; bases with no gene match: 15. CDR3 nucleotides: TGTGCCAGCCACAGCTCGGACAGGGGGCTGCTGGTCTCTGGGGCCAACGTCCTGACTTTC. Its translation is CASHSSDRGLLVSGANVLTF.

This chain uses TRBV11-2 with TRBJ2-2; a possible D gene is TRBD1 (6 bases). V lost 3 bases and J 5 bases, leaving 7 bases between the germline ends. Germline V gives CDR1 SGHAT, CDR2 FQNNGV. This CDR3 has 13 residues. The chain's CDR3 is CASSLQGTGELFF. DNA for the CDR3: TGTGCCAGCAGCTTGCAGGGGACCGGGGAGCTGTTTTTT.

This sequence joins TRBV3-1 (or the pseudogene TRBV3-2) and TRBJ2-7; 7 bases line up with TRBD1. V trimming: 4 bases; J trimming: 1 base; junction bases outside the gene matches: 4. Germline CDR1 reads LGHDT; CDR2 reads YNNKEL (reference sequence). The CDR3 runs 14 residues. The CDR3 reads CASSRQGESYEQYF. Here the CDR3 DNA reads TGTGCCAGCAGCCGGCAGGGGGAATCCTACGAGCAGTACTTC.

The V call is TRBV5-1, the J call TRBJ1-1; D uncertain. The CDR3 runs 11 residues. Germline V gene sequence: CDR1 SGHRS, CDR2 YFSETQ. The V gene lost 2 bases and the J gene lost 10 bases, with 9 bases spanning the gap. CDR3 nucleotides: TGCGCCAGCAGCTTAGTGGGGAGAGCTTTCTTT. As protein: CASSLVGRAFF.

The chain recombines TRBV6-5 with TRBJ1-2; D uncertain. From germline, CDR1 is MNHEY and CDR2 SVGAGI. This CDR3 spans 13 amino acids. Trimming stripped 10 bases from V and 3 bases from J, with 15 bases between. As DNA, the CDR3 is TGTGCCATTTCGAAGGGAGTCGACTATGGCTACACCTTC. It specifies CAISKGVDYGYTF.

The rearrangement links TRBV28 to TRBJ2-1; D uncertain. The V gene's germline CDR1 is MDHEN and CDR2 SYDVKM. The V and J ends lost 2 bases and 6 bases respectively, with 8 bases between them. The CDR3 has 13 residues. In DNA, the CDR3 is TGTGCCAGCAGTTTACGGCAGGCCAATGAGCAGTTCTTC. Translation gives CASSLRQANEQFF.

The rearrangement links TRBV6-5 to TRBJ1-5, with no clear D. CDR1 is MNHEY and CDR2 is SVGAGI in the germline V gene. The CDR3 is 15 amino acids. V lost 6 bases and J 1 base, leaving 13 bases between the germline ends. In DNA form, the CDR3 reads TGTGCCAGCAGGCGAGGTGGATCGAGCAATCAGCCCCAGCATTTT. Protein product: CASRRGGSSNQPQHF.

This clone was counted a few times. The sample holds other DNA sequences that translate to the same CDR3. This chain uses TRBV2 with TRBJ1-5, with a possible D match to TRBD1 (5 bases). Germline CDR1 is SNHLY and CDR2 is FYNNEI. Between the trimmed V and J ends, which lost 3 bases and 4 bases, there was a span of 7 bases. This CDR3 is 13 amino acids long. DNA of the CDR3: TGTGCCAGCAGTGACGGGGGGAATCAGCCCCAGCATTTT. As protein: CASSDGGNQPQHF.

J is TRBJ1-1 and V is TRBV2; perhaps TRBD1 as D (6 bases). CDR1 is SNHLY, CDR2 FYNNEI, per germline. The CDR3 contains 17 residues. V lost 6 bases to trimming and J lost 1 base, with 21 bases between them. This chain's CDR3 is CASSSPAGASGNTEAFF. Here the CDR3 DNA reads TGTGCCAGCAGCTCCCCGGCAGGGGCATCAGGGAACACTGAAGCTTTCTTT. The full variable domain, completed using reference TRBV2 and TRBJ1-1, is EPEVTQTPSHQVTQMGQEVILRCVPISNHLYFYWYRQILGQKVEFLVSFYNNEISEKSEIFDDQFSVERPDGSNFTLKIRSTKLEDSAMYFCASSSPAGASGNTEAFFGQGTRLTVV.

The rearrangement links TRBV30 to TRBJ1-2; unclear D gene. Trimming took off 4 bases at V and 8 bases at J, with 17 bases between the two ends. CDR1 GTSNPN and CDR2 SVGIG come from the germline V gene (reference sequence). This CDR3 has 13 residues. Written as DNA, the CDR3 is TGTGCCTGGACCGTACGGTCCCCCGGGGGCTACACCTTC. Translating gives CAWTVRSPGGYTF. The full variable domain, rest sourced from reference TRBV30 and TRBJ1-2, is SQTIHQWPATLVQPVGSPLSLECTVEGTSNPNLYWYRQAAGRGLQLLFYSVGIGQISSEVPQNLSASRPQDRQFILSSKKLLLSDSGFYLCAWTVRSPGGYTFGSGTRLTVV.

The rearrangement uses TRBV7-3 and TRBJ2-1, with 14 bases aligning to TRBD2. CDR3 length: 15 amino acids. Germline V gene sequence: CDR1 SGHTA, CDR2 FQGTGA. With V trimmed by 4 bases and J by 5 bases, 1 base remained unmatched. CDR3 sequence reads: CASSSGLAGDNEQFF. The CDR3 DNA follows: TGTGCCAGCAGCTCGGGACTAGCGGGGGACAATGAGCAGTTCTTC.

Here the CDR3 reads CASSPLGTLNTEAFF. The DNA for the CDR3 is TGTGCCAGCTCACCACTCGGGACTCTGAACACTGAAGCTTTCTTT. The V and J genes are TRBV18 and TRBJ1-1; the D gene is possibly TRBD1 (5 bases). V dropped 1 base and J dropped 0 bases, with 9 bases sitting between them. CDR1 is KGHSH, CDR2 LQKENI, per germline. The CDR3 extends over 15 amino acids.

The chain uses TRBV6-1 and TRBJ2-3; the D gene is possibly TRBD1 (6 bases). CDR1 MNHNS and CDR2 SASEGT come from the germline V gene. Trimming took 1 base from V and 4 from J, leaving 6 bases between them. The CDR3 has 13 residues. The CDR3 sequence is CASSEDRADTQYF. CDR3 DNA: TGTGCCAGCAGTGAAGACAGGGCAGATACGCAGTATTTT.

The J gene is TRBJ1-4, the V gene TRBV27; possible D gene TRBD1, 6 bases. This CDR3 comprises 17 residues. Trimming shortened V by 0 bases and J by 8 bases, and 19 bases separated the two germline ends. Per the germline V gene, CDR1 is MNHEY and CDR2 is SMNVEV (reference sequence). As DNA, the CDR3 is TGTGCCAGCAGTTTATCGGCCAGGGGTCCCCCTGGGGAAAAACTGTTTTTT. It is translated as CASSLSARGPPGEKLFF.

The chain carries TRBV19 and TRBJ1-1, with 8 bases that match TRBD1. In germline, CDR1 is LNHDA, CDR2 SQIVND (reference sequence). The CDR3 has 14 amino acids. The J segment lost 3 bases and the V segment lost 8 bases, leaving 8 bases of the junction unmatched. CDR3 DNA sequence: TGTGCCAGTTTACTGACAGGGGAGGACACTGAAGCTTTCTTT. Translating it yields CASLLTGEDTEAFF.

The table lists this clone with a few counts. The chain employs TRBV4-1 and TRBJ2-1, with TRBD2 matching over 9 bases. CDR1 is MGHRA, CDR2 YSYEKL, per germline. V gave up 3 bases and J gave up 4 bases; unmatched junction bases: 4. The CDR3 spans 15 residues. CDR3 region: CASSQGLAGYNEQFF. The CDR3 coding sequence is TGCGCCAGCAGCCAGGGCCTAGCGGGGTACAATGAGCAGTTCTTC.

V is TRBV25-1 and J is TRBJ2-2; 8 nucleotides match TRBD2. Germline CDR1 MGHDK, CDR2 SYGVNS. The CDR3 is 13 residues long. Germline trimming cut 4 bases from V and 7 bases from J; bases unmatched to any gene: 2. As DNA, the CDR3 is TGTGCCAGCAGTGGAGGGACTAGCGGGGAGCTGTTTTTT. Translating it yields CASSGGTSGELFF.